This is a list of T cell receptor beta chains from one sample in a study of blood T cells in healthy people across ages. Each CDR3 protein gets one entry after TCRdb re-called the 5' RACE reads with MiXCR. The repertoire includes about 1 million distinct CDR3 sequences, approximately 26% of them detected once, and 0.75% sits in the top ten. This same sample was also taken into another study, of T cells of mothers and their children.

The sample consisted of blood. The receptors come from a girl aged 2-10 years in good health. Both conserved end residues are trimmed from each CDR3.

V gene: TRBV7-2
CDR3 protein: ASSLGRPTDTQY

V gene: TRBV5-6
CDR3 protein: ASSLSVQETQY

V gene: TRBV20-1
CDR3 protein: SGAGEETQY

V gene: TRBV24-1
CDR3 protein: ATSDLPAGTGDHEQY

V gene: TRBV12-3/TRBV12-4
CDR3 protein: ASSLRPPDSYSPLH

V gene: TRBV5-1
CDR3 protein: ASSLNGVEQF

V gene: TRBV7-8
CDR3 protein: ASSLDGIANDEQF

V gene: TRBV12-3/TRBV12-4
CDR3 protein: ASSFMDLETQY

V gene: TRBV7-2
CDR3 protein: ASSSIQGNYGYT

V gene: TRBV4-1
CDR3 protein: ASSQDPTGKTQY

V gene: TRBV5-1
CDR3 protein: ASSRSSDILSEKLF

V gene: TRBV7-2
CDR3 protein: ASSFIWGANYGYT

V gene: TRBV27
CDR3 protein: ASSSTKPYGYT

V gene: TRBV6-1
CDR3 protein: ASSVQGANNEQF

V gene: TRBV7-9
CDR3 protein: AGTGSDTGELF

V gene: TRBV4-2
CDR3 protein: ASSQGDSGGALADTQY

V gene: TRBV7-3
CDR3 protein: ASSIPGQDNEQF

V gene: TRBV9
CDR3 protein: ASSGMGPNSPLH

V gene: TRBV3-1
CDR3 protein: ASSLGQTYGELF

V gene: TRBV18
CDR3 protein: ASSTFGTTIY

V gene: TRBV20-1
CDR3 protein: SARAREWETQY

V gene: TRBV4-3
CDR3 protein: ASSPALQETQY

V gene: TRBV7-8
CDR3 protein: ASSSKAGFDQETQY

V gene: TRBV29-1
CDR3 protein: SVAGLVSYNEQF

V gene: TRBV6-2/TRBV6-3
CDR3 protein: ASSYRTGDSYEQY

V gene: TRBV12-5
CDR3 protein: ASGFWGGEKLF

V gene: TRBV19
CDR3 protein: ASSPLAGMWQDTQY

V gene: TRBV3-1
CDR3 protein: ASSHNEGTEAF

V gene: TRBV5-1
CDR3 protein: ASSFQLASQGMTGDYT

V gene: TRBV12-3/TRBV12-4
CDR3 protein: ASSLDGSYQPQH

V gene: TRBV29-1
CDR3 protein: SVQVGEGNTEAF

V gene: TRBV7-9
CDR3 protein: ASSPPGQFYEQY

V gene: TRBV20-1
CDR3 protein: SAIQGATYEQY

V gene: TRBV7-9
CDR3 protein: ASTEGQSPYNEQF

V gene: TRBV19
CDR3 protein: ASMRTGNQPQH

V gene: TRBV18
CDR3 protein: ASSPPVNRGEQF

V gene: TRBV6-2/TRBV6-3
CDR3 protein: ASSYRQVTSNQPQH

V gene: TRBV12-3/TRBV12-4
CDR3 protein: ASSFGAGEQY

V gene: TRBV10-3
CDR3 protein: AISGGRSTDSYEQY

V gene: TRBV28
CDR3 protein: ASSPGSGLTDTQY

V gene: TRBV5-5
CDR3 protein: ASSLAFQLSYEQY

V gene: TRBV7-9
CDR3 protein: ASSFLAGYEQY

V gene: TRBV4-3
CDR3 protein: ASSQDLAGGPQS

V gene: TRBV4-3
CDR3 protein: ASSPGGLLNTEAF

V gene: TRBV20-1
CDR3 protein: SASPRRRGAGYGYT

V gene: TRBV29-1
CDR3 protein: SVFGDRTDEQY

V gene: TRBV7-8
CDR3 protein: ASSLAKAGLLTGELF

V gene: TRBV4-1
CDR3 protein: ASSQRALSYNEQF

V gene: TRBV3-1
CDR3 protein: ASSWPGIKSPLH

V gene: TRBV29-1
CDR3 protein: SAPFGGPKGNTIY

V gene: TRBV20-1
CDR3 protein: SPARGAGDTQY

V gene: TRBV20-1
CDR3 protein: SASRVNEQF

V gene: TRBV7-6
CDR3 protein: ASSLVDGLPGPYYGYT

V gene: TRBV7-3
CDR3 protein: ASSLTSGGGPDTQY

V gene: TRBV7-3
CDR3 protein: ASSPGTRHNEQF

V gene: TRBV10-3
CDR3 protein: AISQANEQF

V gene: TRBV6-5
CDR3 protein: ASKTIFAQY

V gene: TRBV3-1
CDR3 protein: ASTPDFGGRANEQF

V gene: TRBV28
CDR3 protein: ASSLRRGQALGETQY